These T cell receptor beta chains were read from a single sample in a study of Ad26.COV2.S vaccination and SARS-CoV-2 variants. The data were produced by immunoSEQ multiplex PCR, yet TCRdb's version contains in-frame clones alone and is incomplete. The sample contains hundreds of thousands of clones, around 89% of which appear only once. The specimen was peripheral blood, collected in a trial of Ad26.COV2.S vaccine versus placebo. The origin of the receptors is a person aged 18 to 59 who received the Ad26.COV2.S COVID-19 vaccine or a placebo. CDR3s include the opening cysteine and the closing phenylalanine or tryptophan. Each record gives: V gene, clone size, J gene, D gene, CDR3 protein, CDR3 DNA. D genes are given only for firm matches. Rows may omit the clone size; those that give it use once, few, many or a size class.

>TRBV11-2|NA|TRBJ2-7|TRBD2
CASSQIGGTSIGEQYF
TGTGCCAGCAGCCAGATTGGCGGGACTAGTATAGGCGAGCAGTACTTC
>TRBV2|NA|TRBJ1-1|NA
CASTEGMFPEAFF
TGTGCCAGCACTGAGGGCATGTTTCCTGAAGCTTTCTTT
>TRBV12-3/TRBV12-4|once|TRBJ1-1|NA
CATSDRANTEAFF
TGTGCCACAAGCGACAGAGCGAACACTGAAGCTTTCTTT
>TRBV7-3|NA|TRBJ2-1|TRBD2
CASTLGSSGWDEQFF
TGTGCCAGCACCCTAGGAAGTAGCGGGTGGGATGAGCAGTTCTTC
>TRBV30|NA|TRBJ1-6|NA
CAWSLTLGNSPLHF
TGTGCCTGGAGTTTGACCCTGGGGAATTCACCCCTCCACTTT
>TRBV9|NA|TRBJ2-7|TRBD1
CASSPTGTGGGEQYF
TGTGCCAGCAGCCCTACCGGGACAGGGGGCGGCGAGCAGTACTTC
>TRBV4-3|once|TRBJ2-6|NA
CASSQRSSGANVLTF
TGCGCCAGCAGCCAACGTAGCTCTGGGGCCAACGTCCTGACTTTC
>TRBV29-1|once|TRBJ1-1|NA
CSVDRKNTEAFF
TGCAGCGTTGACAGAAAAAACACTGAAGCTTTCTTT
>TRBV6-1|NA|TRBJ2-5|NA
CASSEGWTQYF
TGTGCCAGCAGTGAAGGATGGACCCAGTACTTC
>TRBV2|NA|TRBJ2-2|NA
CASSGQGVKNTGELFF
TGTGCCAGCAGTGGACAAGGGGTCAAGAACACCGGGGAGCTGTTTTTT
>TRBV14|NA|TRBJ1-1|TRBD1
CASSHQDRGKNTEAFF
TGTGCCAGCAGCCACCAGGACAGGGGGAAGAACACTGAAGCTTTCTTT
>TRBV15|NA|TRBJ2-7|TRBD1
CATSRGGWRSVAGTASYEQYF
TGTGCCACCAGCAGAGGGGGGTGGAGAAGTGTTGCCGGGACAGCCTCCTACGAGCAGTACTTC
>TRBV23-1|NA|TRBJ2-4|NA
CASSPPWRLLAKNIQYF
TGCGCCAGCAGTCCCCCCTGGAGGCTCTTAGCCAAAAACATTCAGTACTTC
>TRBV21-1|NA|TRBJ1-2|NA
CASSKVLTGRNYGYTF
TGTGCCAGCAGCAAAGTTTTGACAGGGAGAAACTATGGCTACACCTTC
>TRBV2|NA|TRBJ1-2|NA
CASQDGREYGYTF
TGTGCCAGCCAGGACGGAAGAGAGTATGGCTACACCTTC
>TRBV7-8|NA|TRBJ2-7|TRBD2
CASSLVYTGTRSYEQYF
TGTGCCAGCAGCTTAGTCTATACAGGGACTAGATCCTACGAGCAGTACTTC
>TRBV12-5|once|TRBJ1-5|NA
CASGTNLQGNQPQHF
TGTGCTAGTGGCACAAATTTACAAGGCAATCAGCCCCAGCATTTT
>TRBV4-1|few|TRBJ1-2|NA
CASSRAFGANYGYTF
TGCGCCAGCAGCCGAGCTTTTGGAGCTAACTATGGCTACACCTTC
>TRBV5-1|NA|TRBJ1-1|NA
CASSLVKGETEAFF
TGCGCCAGCAGCTTGGTTAAAGGGGAGACTGAAGCTTTCTTT
>TRBV13|NA|TRBJ2-5|NA
CASSPLGPGETQYF
TGTGCCAGCAGCCCGTTGGGGCCCGGGGAGACCCAGTACTTC
>TRBV13|NA|TRBJ2-3|NA
CASSLGLGTDTQYF
TGTGCCAGCAGCTTAGGACTAGGTACAGATACGCAGTATTTT
>TRBV30|NA|TRBJ2-2|TRBD2
CAWSTRLAGGPGTGELFF
TGTGCCTGGAGTACCCGTCTAGCGGGGGGGCCGGGCACCGGGGAGCTGTTTTTT
>TRBV4-3|NA|TRBJ2-1|NA
CASSQEGAGNNEQFF
TGCGCCAGCAGCCAAGAAGGGGCCGGAAACAATGAGCAGTTCTTC
>TRBV9|NA|TRBJ1-2|NA
CASSVGGYGYTF
TGTGCCAGCAGCGTAGGGGGCTATGGCTACACCTTC
>TRBV19|NA|TRBJ2-5|NA
CASSIRRSQETQYF
TGTGCCAGTAGTATAAGGCGTTCTCAAGAGACCCAGTACTTC
>TRBV7-2|NA|TRBJ1-1|NA
CASSGDSLRVEAFF
TGTGCCAGCAGCGGTGACAGCCTGAGGGTAGAAGCTTTCTTT
>TRBV30|NA|TRBJ1-1|NA
CAWSGVNTEAFF
TGTGCCTGGAGTGGGGTGAACACTGAAGCTTTCTTT
>TRBV5-6|few|TRBJ2-5|NA
CASSFTGRETQYF
TGTGCCAGCAGCTTTACCGGGAGAGAGACCCAGTACTTC
>TRBV10-3|NA|TRBJ1-4|NA
CAISEGIRAHEKLFF
TGTGCCATCAGTGAAGGGATTCGGGCCCATGAAAAACTGTTTTTT
>TRBV28|NA|TRBJ1-1|NA
CASSRRLYAFF
TGTGCCAGCAGTCGCAGACTATATGCTTTCTTT
>TRBV6-5|NA|TRBJ2-2|NA
CASSRDGFNTGELFF
TGTGCCAGCAGTCGGGACGGGTTTAACACCGGGGAGCTGTTTTTT
>TRBV12-3/TRBV12-4|NA|TRBJ1-1|NA
CASSLGRQGEAFF
TGTGCCAGCAGTTTAGGACGGCAGGGTGAAGCTTTCTTT
>TRBV30|NA|TRBJ1-2|TRBD1
CAWNPGQGGYGYTF
TGTGCCTGGAACCCGGGACAGGGTGGCTATGGCTACACCTTC
>TRBV3-1/TRBV3-2|few|TRBJ2-1|NA
CASSQKSGGQYNEQFF
TGTGCCAGCAGCCAAAAATCCGGGGGGCAGTACAATGAGCAGTTCTTC
>TRBV3-1/TRBV3-2|NA|TRBJ2-2|NA
CASSQDLVRPGELFF
TGTGCCAGCAGCCAAGATCTTGTCCGTCCCGGGGAGCTGTTTTTT
>TRBV9|NA|TRBJ2-2|TRBD2
CASSARLAGEVGELFF
TGTGCCAGCAGCGCCCGACTAGCGGGAGAGGTCGGGGAGCTGTTTTTT
>TRBV5-4|NA|TRBJ2-2|TRBD1
CASSLRDRTYRELFF
TGTGCCAGCAGCTTGAGGGACAGGACTTATAGGGAGCTGTTTTTT
>TRBV5-1|many|TRBJ1-4|TRBD1
CASSPGQVREKLFF
TGCGCCAGCAGCCCGGGACAGGTGCGCGAAAAACTGTTTTTT
>TRBV7-6|NA|TRBJ2-3|TRBD1
CASSSPGTGYTDTQYF
TGTGCCAGCAGCTCTCCCGGGACAGGTTACACAGATACGCAGTATTTT
>TRBV27|once|TRBJ2-7|TRBD2
CASSSFIGREYYEQYF
TGTGCCAGCAGCTCCTTCATCGGGCGGGAGTACTACGAGCAGTACTTC
>TRBV4-3|NA|TRBJ1-4|NA
CASSQDLGRTATNEKLFF
TGCGCCAGCAGCCAAGATCTGGGGAGGACTGCAACTAATGAAAAACTGTTTTTT
>TRBV5-6|NA|TRBJ1-6|TRBD1
CASSSTGHNSPLHF
TGTGCCAGCAGCTCGACAGGGCATAATTCACCCCTCCACTTT
>TRBV6-5|NA|TRBJ2-3|NA
CASGRGTDTQYF
TGTGCCAGCGGTCGGGGCACAGATACGCAGTATTTT
>TRBV6-2/TRBV6-3|NA|TRBJ2-1|NA
CASSFAGQPSDEQFF
TGTGCCAGCAGTTTCGCGGGACAGCCCTCGGATGAGCAGTTCTTC
>TRBV3-1/TRBV3-2|NA|TRBJ1-1|NA
CASSLNGGLTEAFF
TGTGCCAGCAGCCTGAACGGGGGCCTGACTGAAGCTTTCTTT